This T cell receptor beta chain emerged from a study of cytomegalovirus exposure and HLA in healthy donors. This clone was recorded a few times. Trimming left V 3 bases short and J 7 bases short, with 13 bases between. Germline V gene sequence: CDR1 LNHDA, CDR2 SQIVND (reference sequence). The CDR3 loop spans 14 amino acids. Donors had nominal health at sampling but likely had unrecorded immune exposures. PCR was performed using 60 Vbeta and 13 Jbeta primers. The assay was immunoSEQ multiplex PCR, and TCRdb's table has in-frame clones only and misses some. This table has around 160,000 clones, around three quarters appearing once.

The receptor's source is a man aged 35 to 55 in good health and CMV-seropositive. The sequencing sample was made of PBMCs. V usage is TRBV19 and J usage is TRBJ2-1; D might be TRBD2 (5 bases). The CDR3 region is CASSMTNLRNEQFF. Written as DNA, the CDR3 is TGTGCCAGTAGTATGACTAACTTAAGGAATGAGCAGTTCTTC.